What follows is one T cell receptor (beta chain) and its context. Deletions cut 2 bases from V and 0 bases from J, with 7 bases between. Germline V gene data show CDR1 as MNHEY and CDR2 as SVGAGI. This CDR3 comprises 14 residues. The data stem from a study of blood T cell repertoires in COVID-19. Whole-study context: Samples came from the United States, Italy and Spain, spanning acute and convalescent COVID-19. T cells, B-cell-depleted T cells, or PBMCs provided the cDNA or gDNA that served as material.

In the study's own analysis: Estimated nucleated cell counts came from reference gene primer amplification. Repertoires were generated with immunoSEQ multiplex PCR, while TCRdb's copy carries only in-frame clones and drops some. The V and J calls and clone size are taken from that table; D and trimming were inferred from the DNA. The profile shows approximately 260,000 clones, roughly 90% of them singletons. The rearrangement uses TRBV6-5 and TRBJ1-1; D gene unclear. The receptor comes from a man aged 50 to 60 with acute or convalescent COVID-19. Sequenced sample: peripheral blood. For the CDR3, the DNA is TGTGCCAGCAGTTACGACAACATGAACACTGAAGCTTTCTTT. Translated, it gives CASSYDNMNTEAFF.